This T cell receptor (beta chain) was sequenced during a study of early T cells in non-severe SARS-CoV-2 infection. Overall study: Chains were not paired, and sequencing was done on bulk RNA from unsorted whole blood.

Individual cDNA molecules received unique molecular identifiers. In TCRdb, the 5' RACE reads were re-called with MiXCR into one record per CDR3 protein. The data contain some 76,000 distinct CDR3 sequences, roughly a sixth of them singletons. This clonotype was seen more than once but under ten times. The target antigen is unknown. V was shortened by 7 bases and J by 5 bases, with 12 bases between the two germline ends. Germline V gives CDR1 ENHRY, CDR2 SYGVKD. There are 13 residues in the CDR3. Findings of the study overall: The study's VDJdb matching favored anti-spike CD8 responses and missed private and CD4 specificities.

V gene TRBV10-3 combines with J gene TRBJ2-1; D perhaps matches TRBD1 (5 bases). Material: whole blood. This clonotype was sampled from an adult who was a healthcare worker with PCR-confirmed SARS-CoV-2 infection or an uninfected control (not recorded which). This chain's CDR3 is CAINAGLNNEQFF. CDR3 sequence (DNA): TGTGCCATCAATGCAGGGCTGAACAATGAGCAGTTCTTC.